Here is one TCR beta chain with its context. The sample originates from a study of blood T cell repertoires in COVID-19. As for the study in general: COVID-19 samples collected from the United States, Italy and Spain covered acute and convalescent phases. Nucleic acid was either cDNA or gDNA, and it came from T cells, B-cell-depleted T cells, or PBMCs.

Germline lookup yields CDR1 SGHVS and CDR2 FNYEAQ. This CDR3 contains 16 residues. After removal of 5 bases from V and 7 bases from J, the junction contained 13 bases not matched to a gene. Original data processing: Nucleated cell number was recorded as an estimate derived from reference gene primer amplification. Data came from immunoSEQ multiplex PCR; TCRdb stores just in-frame clones and leaves some out. V and J calls and clone size are those listed in that table; D and trimming were worked out from the DNA. The table lists about 45,000 clones, roughly 90% of them singletons. The rearrangement uses TRBV7-6 and TRBJ2-2; 7 nucleotides match TRBD2. The TCR originated in a human donor in a cohort sampled during active COVID-19. The sequenced material came from peripheral blood. CDR3 DNA: TGTGCCAGCAGCCGGAGGCCTAGCGGTAGGGGCGGGGAGCTGTTTTTT. As protein: CASSRRPSGRGGELFF.